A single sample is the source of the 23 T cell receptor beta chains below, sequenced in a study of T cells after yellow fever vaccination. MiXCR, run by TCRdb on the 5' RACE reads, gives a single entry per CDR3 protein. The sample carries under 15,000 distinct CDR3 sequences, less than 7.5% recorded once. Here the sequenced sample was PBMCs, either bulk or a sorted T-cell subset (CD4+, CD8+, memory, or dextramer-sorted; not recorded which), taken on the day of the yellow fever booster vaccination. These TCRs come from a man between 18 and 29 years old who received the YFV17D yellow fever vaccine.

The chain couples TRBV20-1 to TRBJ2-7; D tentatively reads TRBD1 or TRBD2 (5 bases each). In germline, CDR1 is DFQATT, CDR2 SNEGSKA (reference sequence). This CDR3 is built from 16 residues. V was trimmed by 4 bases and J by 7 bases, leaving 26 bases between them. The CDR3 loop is CSAMGERWGSLREQYF. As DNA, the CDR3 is TGCAGTGCTATGGGGGAACGTTGGGGATCTCTACGTGAGCAGTACTTC.

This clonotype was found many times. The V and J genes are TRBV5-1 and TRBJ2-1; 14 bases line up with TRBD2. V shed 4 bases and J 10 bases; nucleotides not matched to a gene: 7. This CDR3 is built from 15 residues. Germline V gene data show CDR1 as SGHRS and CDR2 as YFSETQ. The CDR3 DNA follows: TGCGCCAGCAGCCTGGGACTAGCGGGGGCCGGGGAGCAGTTCTTC. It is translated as CASSLGLAGAGEQFF.

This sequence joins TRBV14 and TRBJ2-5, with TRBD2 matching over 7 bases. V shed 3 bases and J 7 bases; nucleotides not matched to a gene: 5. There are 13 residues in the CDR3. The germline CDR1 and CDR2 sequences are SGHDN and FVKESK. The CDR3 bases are TGTGCCAGCAGCCAGGGACTACCAAGGACCCAGTACTTC. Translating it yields CASSQGLPRTQYF.

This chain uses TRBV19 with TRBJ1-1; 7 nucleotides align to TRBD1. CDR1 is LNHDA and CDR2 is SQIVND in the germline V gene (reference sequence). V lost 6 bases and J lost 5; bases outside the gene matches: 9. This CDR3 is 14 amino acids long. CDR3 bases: TGTGCCAGTAGCCCCCAGGGGGTTTGGACTGAAGCTTTCTTT. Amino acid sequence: CASSPQGVWTEAFF.

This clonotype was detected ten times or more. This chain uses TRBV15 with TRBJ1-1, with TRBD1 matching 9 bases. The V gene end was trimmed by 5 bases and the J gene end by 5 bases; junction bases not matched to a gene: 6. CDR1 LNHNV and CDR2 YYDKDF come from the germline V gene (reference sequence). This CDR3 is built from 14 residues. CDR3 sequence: CATSVDRGRTEAFF. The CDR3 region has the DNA TGTGCCACCAGCGTCGACAGGGGGAGGACTGAAGCTTTCTTT.

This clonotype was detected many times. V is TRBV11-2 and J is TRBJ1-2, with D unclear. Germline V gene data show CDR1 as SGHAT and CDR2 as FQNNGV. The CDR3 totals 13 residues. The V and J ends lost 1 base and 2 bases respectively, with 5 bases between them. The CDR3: CASSLGGNYGYTF. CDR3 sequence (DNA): TGTGCCAGCAGCTTAGGGGGAAACTATGGCTACACCTTC.

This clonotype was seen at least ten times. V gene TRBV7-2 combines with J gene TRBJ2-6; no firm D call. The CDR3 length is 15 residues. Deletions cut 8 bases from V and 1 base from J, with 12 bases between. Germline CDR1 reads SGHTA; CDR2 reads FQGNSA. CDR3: CASADMGSGANVLTF. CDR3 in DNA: TGTGCCAGCGCCGATATGGGGTCTGGGGCCAACGTCCTGACTTTC.

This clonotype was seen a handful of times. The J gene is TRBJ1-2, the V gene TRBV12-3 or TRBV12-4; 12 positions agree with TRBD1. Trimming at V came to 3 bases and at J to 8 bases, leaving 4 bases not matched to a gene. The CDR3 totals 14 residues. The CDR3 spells CASSFQGQGAGYTF. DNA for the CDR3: TGTGCCAGCAGTTTTCAGGGACAGGGGGCGGGCTACACCTTC.

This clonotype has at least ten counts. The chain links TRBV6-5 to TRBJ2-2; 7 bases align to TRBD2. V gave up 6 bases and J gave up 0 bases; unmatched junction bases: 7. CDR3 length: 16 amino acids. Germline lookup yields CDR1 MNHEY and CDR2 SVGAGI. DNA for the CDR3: TGTGCCAGCAGCCGAAACCTAGCGGCGAACACCGGGGAGCTGTTTTTT. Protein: CASSRNLAANTGELFF.

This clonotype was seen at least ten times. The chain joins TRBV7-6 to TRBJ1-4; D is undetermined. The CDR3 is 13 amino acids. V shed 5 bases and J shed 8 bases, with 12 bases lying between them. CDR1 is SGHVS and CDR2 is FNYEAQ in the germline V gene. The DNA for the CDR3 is TGTGCCAGCAGCCTTAACGAGGGAGAAAAACTGTTTTTT. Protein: CASSLNEGEKLFF.

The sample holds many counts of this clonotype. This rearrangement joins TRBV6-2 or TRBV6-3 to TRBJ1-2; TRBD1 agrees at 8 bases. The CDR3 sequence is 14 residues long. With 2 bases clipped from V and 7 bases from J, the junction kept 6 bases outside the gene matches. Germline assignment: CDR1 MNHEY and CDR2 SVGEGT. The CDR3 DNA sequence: TGTGCCAGCAGTTACGGAGACAGGGGTGGTGGCTACACCTTC. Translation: CASSYGDRGGGYTF.

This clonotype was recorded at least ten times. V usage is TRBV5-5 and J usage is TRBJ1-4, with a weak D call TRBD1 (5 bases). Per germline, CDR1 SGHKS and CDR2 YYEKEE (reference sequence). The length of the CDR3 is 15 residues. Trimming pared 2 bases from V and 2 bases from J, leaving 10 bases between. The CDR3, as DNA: TGTGCCAGCAGCTTCTCCAGGGCTACTAATGAAAAACTGTTTTTT. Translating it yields CASSFSRATNEKLFF. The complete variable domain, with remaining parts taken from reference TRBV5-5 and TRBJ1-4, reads DAGVTQSPTHLIKTRGQQVTLRCSPISGHKSVSWYQQVLGQGPQFIFQYYEKEERGRGNFPDRFSARQFPNYSSELNVNALLLGDSALYLCASSFSRATNEKLFFGSGTQLSVL.

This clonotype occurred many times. The CDR3 nucleotides are TGCGCCAGCAGCTTGCTGGCGGGGGGGCCTGATACGCAGTATTTT. This codes for CASSLLAGGPDTQYF. The chain recombines TRBV5-1 with TRBJ2-3, with 9 positions matching TRBD2. J was trimmed by 6 bases and V by 1 base; bases with no gene match: 6. CDR1 SGHRS and CDR2 YFSETQ come from the germline V gene. This CDR3 region has 15 residues.

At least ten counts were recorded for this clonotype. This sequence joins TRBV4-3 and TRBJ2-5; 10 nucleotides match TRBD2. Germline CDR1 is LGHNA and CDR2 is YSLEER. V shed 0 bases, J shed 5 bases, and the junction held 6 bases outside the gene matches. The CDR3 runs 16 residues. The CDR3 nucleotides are TGCGCCAGCAGCCAAGATCCTAGCGGGGGATGGGAGACCCAGTACTTC. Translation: CASSQDPSGGWETQYF.

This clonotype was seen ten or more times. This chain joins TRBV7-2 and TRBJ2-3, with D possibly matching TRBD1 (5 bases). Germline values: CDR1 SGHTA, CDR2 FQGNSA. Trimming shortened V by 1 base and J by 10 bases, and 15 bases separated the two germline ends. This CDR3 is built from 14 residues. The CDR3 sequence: CASSLVVQERAQYF. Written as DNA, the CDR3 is TGTGCCAGCAGCTTAGTGGTACAGGAGAGAGCGCAGTATTTT.

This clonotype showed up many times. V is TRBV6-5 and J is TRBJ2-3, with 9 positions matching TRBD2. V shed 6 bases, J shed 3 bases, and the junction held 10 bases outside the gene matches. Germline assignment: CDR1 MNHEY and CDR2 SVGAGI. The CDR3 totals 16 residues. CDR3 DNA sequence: TGTGCCAGCAGGGAATGGGCGGGGGGGTTAACAGATACGCAGTATTTT. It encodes CASREWAGGLTDTQYF.

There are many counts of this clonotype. CDR3: CSVEDPAGGLGDTQYF. CDR3 in DNA: TGCAGCGTTGAAGATCCAGCGGGGGGGCTGGGAGATACGCAGTATTTT. J is TRBJ2-3 and V is TRBV29-1, with 10 nucleotides matching TRBD2. V lost 0 bases to trimming and J lost 5 bases; unmatched junction nucleotides: 8. CDR1 and CDR2 (germline): SQVTM, ANQGSEA. CDR3 length: 16 residues.

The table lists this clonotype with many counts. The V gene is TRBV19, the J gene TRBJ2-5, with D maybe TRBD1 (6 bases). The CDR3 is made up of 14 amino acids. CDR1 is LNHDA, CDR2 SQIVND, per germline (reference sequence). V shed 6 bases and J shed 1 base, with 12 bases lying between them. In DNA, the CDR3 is TGTGCCAGTAGCCAGGGGCTTTTCCAAGAGACCCAGTACTTC. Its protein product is CASSQGLFQETQYF.

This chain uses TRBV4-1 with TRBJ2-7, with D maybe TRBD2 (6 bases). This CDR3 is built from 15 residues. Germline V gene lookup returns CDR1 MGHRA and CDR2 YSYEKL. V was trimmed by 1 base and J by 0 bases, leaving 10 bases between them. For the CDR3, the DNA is TGCGCCAGCAGCCAAGGACTAGTGGTCTCCTACGAGCAGTACTTC. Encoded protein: CASSQGLVVSYEQYF.

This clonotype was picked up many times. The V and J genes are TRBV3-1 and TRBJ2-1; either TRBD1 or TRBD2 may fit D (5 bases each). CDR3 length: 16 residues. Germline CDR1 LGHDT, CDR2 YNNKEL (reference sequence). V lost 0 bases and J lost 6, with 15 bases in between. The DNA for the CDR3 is TGTGCCAGCAGCCAAGATTTGGGGGTCCCTTTCAATGAGCAGTTCTTC. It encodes CASSQDLGVPFNEQFF.

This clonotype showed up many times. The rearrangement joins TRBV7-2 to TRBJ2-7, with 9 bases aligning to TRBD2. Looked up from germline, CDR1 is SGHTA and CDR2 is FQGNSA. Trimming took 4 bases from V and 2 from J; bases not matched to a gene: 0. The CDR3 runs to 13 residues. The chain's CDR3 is CASSWTSAYEQYV. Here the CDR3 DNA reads TGTGCCAGCAGCTGGACTAGCGCCTACGAGCAGTACGTC.

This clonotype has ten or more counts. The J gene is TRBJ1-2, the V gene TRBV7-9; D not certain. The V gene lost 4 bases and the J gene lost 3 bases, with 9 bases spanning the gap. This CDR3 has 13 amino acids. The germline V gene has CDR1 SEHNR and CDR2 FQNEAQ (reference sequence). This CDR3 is CASSSAGYYGYTF. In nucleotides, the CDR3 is TGTGCCAGCAGCTCCGCAGGCTACTATGGCTACACCTTC.

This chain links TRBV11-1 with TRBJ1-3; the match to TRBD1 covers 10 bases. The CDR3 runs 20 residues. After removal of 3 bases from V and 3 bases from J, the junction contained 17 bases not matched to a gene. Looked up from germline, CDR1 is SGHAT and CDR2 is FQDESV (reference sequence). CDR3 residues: CASSFGTGAFQGKGGNTIYF. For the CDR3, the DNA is TGTGCCAGCAGCTTTGGGACAGGGGCCTTTCAGGGCAAGGGTGGAAACACCATATATTTT.